This T cell receptor beta chain is drawn from a study of cytomegalovirus exposure and HLA in healthy donors. General study findings and limits: Later analysis showed most CMV-associated TCR beta chains appearing HLA-restricted.

Turning to this clone: What it binds is not known.

The PCR used 60 Vbeta and 13 Jbeta primers. Original methodology: Later work found approximately 80 million unique TCR beta chains, with 9.5 million to 14 million shared. Here immunoSEQ multiplex PCR was the method, and the copy in TCRdb shows in-frame clones only, minus some. V and J calls plus clone size are reproduced from that table; the DNA served to infer D and trimming. The data contain roughly 160,000 clones, about three quarters of them seen just once; the ten biggest clones take up 2.8%. V was clipped by 4 bases and J by 6 bases, with 15 bases between them. The CDR3 sequence is 14 residues long. The germline gives CDR1 SGHDN, CDR2 FVKESK.

Sequencing input: PBMCs. This sequence was found in a woman aged 30 to 39 in good health and CMV-seronegative. This chain connects TRBV14 to TRBJ1-1; D perhaps matches TRBD1 (6 bases). The CDR3 is CASSRPGHGAEAFF. CDR3 coding DNA: TGTGCCAGCAGCCGCCCGGGACACGGCGCTGAAGCTTTCTTT. The variable domain in full, with the rest retrieved from reference TRBV14 and TRBJ1-1, is EAGVTQFPSHSVIEKGQTVTLRCDPISGHDNLYWYRRVMGKEIKFLLHFVKESKQDESGMPNNRFLAERTGGTYSTLKVQPAELEDSGVYFCASSRPGHGAEAFFGQGTRLTVV.